These 12 T cell receptor beta chains share one sample of origin, sequenced in a study of T cells after yellow fever vaccination (dated by TCRdb to about 2019). According to the study, the label for this sample's treatment or condition signals: live attenuated yellow fever vaccine strain. The method behind the library was 5' RACE. Sequencing took place on an Illumina HiSeq 2500. In-frame beta chains were kept once TCRdb had trimmed the public reads at Q25 with fastp and called clones with MiXCR. Each entry is one CDR3 protein sequence, shown with its most common DNA and genes. The sample contains about 58,000 distinct CDR3 sequences, more than 5.5% of them found a single time. In total, the top ten clones hold 30% to 40% of the sample. The sample here was CD8+ T cells sorted from PBMCs, taken on the day of the first yellow fever vaccination. The receptors stem from a man younger than 35 who received the YFV17D yellow fever vaccine.

On this clonotype: The junction departs from the called germline gene at one end, perhaps through a read error. The chain recombines TRBV11-1 with TRBJ2-6, with D perhaps given as TRBD1 or TRBD2 (5 bases each). This CDR3 is 21 amino acids long. Per germline, CDR1 SGHAT and CDR2 FQDESV (reference sequence). The CDR3 nucleotides read TGTGCCAGCGAGTCCTCCTCTCCGGCTAGGGAGTACCTCTCTGGGGCCAACGTCCCGACTTTC. Translation: CASESSSPAREYLSGANVPTF.

This clonotype was seen many times. The rearrangement joins TRBV29-1 to TRBJ2-6; no reliable D call. Germline V gives CDR1 SQVTM, CDR2 ANQGSEA. V was shortened by 6 bases and J by 1 base, with 10 bases between the two germline ends. The CDR3 length is 14 residues. The chain's CDR3 is CSVQGPSGANVLTF. For the CDR3, the DNA is TGCAGCGTCCAAGGTCCGTCTGGGGCCAACGTCCTGACTTTC.

This clonotype was observed many times. The rearrangement joins TRBV9 to TRBJ1-1; no clear D gene. V lost 3 bases and J 7 bases, leaving 10 bases between the germline ends. Looked up from germline, CDR1 is SGDLS and CDR2 is YYNGEE. This CDR3 spans 12 amino acids. For the CDR3, the DNA is TGTGCCAGCAGCGGAATCGACGGTGAAGCTTTCTTT. Amino acid sequence: CASSGIDGEAFF.

In this sample, this clonotype turned up many times. V and J are TRBV9 and TRBJ2-5; 8 nucleotides line up with TRBD2. Trimming took 3 bases from V and 1 from J; bases not matched to a gene: 5. The germline V gene encodes CDR1 SGDLS and CDR2 YYNGEE. The CDR3 has 15 amino acids. CDR3 nucleotide sequence: TGTGCCAGCAGCGAATATAGCGGGACCCAAGAGACCCAGTACTTC. It is translated as CASSEYSGTQETQYF.

This clonotype was detected a few times. CDR3 residues: CASSQSLRAATYEQYF. The CDR3 DNA reads as TGCGCCAGCAGCCAATCGCTGCGGGCAGCAACCTACGAGCAGTACTTC. V gene TRBV4-1 combines with J gene TRBJ2-7, with TRBD2 as a possible D gene (5 bases). V was trimmed by 2 bases and J by 2 bases, leaving 16 bases between them. The CDR3 has 16 residues. Per the germline V gene, CDR1 is MGHRA and CDR2 is YSYEKL.

The rearrangement joins TRBV7-3 to TRBJ2-1; 13 bases are shared with TRBD2. This CDR3 spans 16 amino acids. Germline-derived CDR1 and CDR2 are SGHTA and FQGTGA. With V trimmed by 5 bases and J by 6 bases, 7 bases remained unmatched. CDR3 in DNA: TGTGCCAGCAGCCTACTAGCGGGGGGGCTCGTCAATGAGCAGTTCTTC. This encodes CASSLLAGGLVNEQFF.

The gene calls are TRBV4-1 and TRBJ1-2; 9 bases match TRBD1. The CDR3 contains 17 residues. Germline lookup yields CDR1 MGHRA and CDR2 YSYEKL. The V and J ends lost 3 bases and 6 bases, in that order; junction bases with no gene match: 14. In DNA form, the CDR3 reads TGCGCCAGCAGCCAGTTTGAGGGACAGGGTAAAGCTGATGGCTACACCTTC. Its protein is CASSQFEGQGKADGYTF.

This clonotype occurred many times. The gene calls are TRBV3-1 and TRBJ2-3; D tentatively fits TRBD1 or TRBD2 (6 bases each). Germline V gene data show CDR1 as LGHDT and CDR2 as YNNKEL (reference sequence). The CDR3 extends over 14 amino acids. V dropped 4 bases and J dropped 2 bases, with 10 bases sitting between them. The DNA of the CDR3 is TGTGCCAGCAGCCGCGGGGACACCACAGATACGCAGTATTTT. Protein product: CASSRGDTTDTQYF.

The chain employs TRBV4-2 and TRBJ2-1, with TRBD2 as a possible D gene (6 bases). The CDR3 runs to 17 residues. V dropped 1 base and J dropped 5 bases, with 18 bases sitting between them. The germline V gene encodes CDR1 LGHNA and CDR2 YNFKEQ. This CDR3 reads CASSQGPLVVADNEQFF. In DNA, the CDR3 is TGTGCCAGCAGCCAAGGGCCTCTCGTAGTAGCGGACAATGAGCAGTTCTTC.

This clonotype was observed many times. The rearrangement joins TRBV4-3 to TRBJ2-1, with TRBD2 identical over 11 bases. Germline assignment: CDR1 LGHNA and CDR2 YSLEER. J was trimmed by 4 bases and V by 5 bases; bases with no gene match: 4. The CDR3 consists of 15 residues. CDR3 bases: TGCGCCAGCAGCGAAGGGACTAGCGGTTACAATGAGCAGTTCTTC. Translated: CASSEGTSGYNEQFF.

This clonotype was recorded many times. With a much larger clone just one base away, this may be a read error. The chain uses TRBV6-4 and TRBJ2-3; 12 positions agree with TRBD2. J lost 1 base, V lost 4 bases, and 0 bases had no gene match. The CDR3 totals 15 residues. CDR1 MRHNA and CDR2 SNTAGT come from the germline V gene. CDR3 loop: CASSGTSGGTDTQYF. The DNA for the CDR3 is TGTGCCAGCAGTGGGACTAGCGGGGGCACAGATACGCAGTATTTT.

This clonotype was seen many times. Written as DNA, the CDR3 is TGTGCCAGTAGTATAGGTTCACAGGCCTCCTACGAGCAGTACTTC. Amino acid sequence: CASSIGSQASYEQYF. V and J are TRBV19 and TRBJ2-7; possibly TRBD1 for D (5 bases). Trimming pared 1 base from V and 0 bases from J, leaving 10 bases between. The CDR3 spans 15 residues. Germline V lookup: CDR1 LNHDA, CDR2 SQIVND (reference sequence). The full variable domain, with the rest looked up from reference TRBV19 and TRBJ2-7, is DGGITQSPKYLFRKEGQNVTLSCEQNLNHDAMYWYRQDPGQGLRLIYYSQIVNDFQKGDIAEGYSVSREKKESFPLTVTSAQKNPTAFYLCASSIGSQASYEQYFGPGTRLTVT.